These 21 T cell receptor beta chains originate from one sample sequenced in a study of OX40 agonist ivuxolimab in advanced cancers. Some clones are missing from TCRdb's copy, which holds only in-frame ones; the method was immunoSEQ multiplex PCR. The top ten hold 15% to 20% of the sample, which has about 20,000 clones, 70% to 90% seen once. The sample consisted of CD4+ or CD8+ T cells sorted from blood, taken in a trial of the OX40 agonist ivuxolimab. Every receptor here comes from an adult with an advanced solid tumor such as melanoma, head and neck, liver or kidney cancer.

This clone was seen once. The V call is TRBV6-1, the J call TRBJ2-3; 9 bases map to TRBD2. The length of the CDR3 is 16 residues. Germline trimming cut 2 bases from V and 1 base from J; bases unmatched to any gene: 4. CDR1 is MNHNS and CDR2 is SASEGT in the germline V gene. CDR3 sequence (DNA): TGTGCCAGCAGTGAATCGGGCGGGGGGGGCACAGATACGCAGTATTTT. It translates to CASSESGGGGTDTQYF.

DNA for the CDR3: TGTGCCAGCAGCGTAGTGGCCCCCCGAGGGGAGCTGTTTTTT. Protein sequence: CASSVVAPRGELFF. The rearrangement links TRBV9 to TRBJ2-2; D is uncertain. Germline assignment: CDR1 SGDLS and CDR2 YYNGEE. The CDR3 covers 14 residues. V was pared by 0 bases and J by 8 bases, with 11 bases between.

Here the CDR3 DNA reads TGTGCCAGCAGCTCAGGCACGACAGGTCAGCAAGAGACCCAGTACTTC. Protein sequence: CASSSGTTGQQETQYF. The J gene is TRBJ2-5, the V gene TRBV7-2; D possibly corresponds to TRBD1 (6 bases). V shed 4 bases and J shed 2 bases, with 17 bases lying between them. The CDR3 consists of 16 residues. The V gene's germline CDR1 is SGHTA and CDR2 FQGNSA. The whole variable domain, remainder taken from reference TRBV7-2 and TRBJ2-5, is GAGVSQSPSNKVTEKGKDVELRCDPISGHTALYWYRQSLGQGLEFLIYFQGNSAPDKSGLPSDRFSAERTGGSVSTLTIQRTQQEDSAVYLCASSSGTTGQQETQYFGPGTRLLVL.

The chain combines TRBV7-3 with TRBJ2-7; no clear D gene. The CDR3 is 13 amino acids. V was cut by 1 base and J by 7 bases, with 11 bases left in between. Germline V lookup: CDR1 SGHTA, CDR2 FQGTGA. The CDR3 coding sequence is TGTGCCAGCAGCTTAATACCAGAAACGGAGCAGTACTTC. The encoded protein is CASSLIPETEQYF. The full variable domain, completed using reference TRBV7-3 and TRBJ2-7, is GAGVSQTPSNKVTEKGKYVELRCDPISGHTALYWYRQSLGQGPEFLIYFQGTGAADDSGLPNDRFFAVRPEGSVSTLKIQRTERGDSAVYLCASSLIPETEQYFGPGTRLTVT.

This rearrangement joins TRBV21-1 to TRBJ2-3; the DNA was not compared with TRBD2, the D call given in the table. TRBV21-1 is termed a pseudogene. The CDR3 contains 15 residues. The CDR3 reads CASSKGASCTDTQYF. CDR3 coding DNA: TGTGCCAGCAGCAAAGGCGCCTCCTGCACAGATACGCAGTATTTT.

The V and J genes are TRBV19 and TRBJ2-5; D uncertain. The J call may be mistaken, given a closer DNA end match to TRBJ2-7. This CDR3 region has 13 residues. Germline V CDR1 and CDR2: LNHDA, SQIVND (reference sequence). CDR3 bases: TGTGCCAGTAGTATTGGTCCAGGATACGAGCAGTACTTC. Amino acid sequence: CASSIGPGYEQYF.

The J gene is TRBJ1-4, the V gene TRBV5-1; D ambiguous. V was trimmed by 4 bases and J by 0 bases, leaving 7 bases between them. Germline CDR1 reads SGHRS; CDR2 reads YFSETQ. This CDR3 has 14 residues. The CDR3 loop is CASSKIPTNEKLFF. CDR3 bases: TGCGCCAGCAGCAAAATACCAACTAATGAAAAACTGTTTTTT.

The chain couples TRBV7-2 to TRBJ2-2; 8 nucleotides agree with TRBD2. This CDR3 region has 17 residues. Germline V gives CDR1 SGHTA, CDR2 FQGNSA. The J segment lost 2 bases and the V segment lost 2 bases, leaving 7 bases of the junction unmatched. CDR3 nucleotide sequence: TGTGCCAGCAGCTTAACGCGGGGGGAATTTAACACCGGGGAGCTGTTTTTT. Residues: CASSLTRGEFNTGELFF.

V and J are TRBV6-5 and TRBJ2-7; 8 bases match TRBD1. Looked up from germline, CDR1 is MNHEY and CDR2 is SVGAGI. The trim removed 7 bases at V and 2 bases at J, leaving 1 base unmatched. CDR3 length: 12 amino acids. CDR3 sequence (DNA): TGTGCCAGCACGGACAGGGCCTACGAGCAGTACTTC. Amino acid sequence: CASTDRAYEQYF.

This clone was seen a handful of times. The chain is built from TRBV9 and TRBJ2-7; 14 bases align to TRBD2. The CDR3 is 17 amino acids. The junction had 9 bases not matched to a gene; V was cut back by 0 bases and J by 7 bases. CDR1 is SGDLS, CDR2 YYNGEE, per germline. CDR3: CASSVDPGLAGAREQYF. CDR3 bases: TGTGCCAGCAGCGTAGACCCGGGACTAGCGGGAGCGCGGGAGCAGTACTTC. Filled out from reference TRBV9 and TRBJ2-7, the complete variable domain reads DSGVTQTPKHLITATGQRVTLRCSPRSGDLSVYWYQQSLDQGLQFLIQYYNGEERAKGNILERFSAQQFPDLHSELNLSSLELGDSALYFCASSVDPGLAGAREQYFGPGTRLTVT.

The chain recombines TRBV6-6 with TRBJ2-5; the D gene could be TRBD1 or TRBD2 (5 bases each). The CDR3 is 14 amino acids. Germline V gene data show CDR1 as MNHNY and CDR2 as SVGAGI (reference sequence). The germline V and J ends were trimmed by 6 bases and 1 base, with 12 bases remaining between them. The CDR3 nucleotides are TGTGCCAGCAGGCCCATCGGGACCCAAGAGACCCAGTACTTC. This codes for CASRPIGTQETQYF.

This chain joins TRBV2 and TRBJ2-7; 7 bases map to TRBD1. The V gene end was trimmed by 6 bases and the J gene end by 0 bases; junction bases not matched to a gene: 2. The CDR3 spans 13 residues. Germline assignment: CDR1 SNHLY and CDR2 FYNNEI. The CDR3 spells CASRRTGSYEQYF. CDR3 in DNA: TGTGCCAGCAGACGGACAGGCTCCTACGAGCAGTACTTC.

For the CDR3, the DNA is TGCGCCAGCAGCTTGGATCCGGGGCTACCCGAGCAGTACTTC. Encoded protein: CASSLDPGLPEQYF. The chain is built from TRBV5-1 and TRBJ2-7; possibly TRBD1 or TRBD2 for D (5 bases each). The CDR3 is 14 residues long. CDR1 and CDR2 (germline): SGHRS, YFSETQ. Between the trimmed V and J ends, which lost 0 bases and 6 bases, there was a span of 13 bases.

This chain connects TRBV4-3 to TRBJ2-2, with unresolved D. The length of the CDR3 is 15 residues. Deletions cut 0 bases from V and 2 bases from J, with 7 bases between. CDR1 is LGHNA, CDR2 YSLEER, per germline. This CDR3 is CASSQEVFNTGELFF. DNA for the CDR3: TGCGCCAGCAGCCAAGAAGTCTTTAACACCGGGGAGCTGTTTTTT.

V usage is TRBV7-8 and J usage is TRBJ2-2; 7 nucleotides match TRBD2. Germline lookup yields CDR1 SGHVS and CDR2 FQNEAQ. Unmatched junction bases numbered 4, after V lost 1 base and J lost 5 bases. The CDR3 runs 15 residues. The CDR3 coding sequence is TGTGCCAGCAGCTTAGATGAGCGGGATACCGGGGAGCTGTTTTTT. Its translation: CASSLDERDTGELFF.

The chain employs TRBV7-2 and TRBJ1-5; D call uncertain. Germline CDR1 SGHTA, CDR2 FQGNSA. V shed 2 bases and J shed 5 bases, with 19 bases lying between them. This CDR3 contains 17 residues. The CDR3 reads CASSLTVGHLGYQPQHF. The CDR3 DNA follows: TGTGCCAGCAGCTTAACCGTAGGGCACCTCGGGTATCAGCCCCAGCATTTT.

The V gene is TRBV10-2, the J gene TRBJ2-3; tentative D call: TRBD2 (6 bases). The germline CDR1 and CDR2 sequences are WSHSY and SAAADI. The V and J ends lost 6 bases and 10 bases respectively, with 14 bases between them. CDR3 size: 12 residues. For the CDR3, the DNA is TGCGCCAGCAGCTCCGCTAGCGAGCCGCAGTATTTT. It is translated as CASSSASEPQYF.

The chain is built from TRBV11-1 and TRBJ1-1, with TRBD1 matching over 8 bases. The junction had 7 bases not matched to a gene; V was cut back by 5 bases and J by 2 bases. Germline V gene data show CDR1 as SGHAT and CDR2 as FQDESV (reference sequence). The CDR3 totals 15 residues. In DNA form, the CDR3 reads TGTGCCAGCAGCCACGACAGGGGCTCCAACACTGAAGCTTTCTTT. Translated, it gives CASSHDRGSNTEAFF.

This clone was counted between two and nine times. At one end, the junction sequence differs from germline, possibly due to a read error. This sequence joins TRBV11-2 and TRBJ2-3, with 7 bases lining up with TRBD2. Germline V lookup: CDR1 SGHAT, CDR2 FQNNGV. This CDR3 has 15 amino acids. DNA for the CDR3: TGCGCCAGCAGCCAAGACAAGCGGGACACAGATACGCAGTATTTT. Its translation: CASSQDKRDTDTQYF.

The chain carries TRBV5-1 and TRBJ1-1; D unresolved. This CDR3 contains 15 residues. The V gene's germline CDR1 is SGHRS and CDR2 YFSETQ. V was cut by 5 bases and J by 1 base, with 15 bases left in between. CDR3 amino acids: CASRYDLTGNTEAFF. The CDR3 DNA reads TGCGCCAGCAGGTATGACTTAACGGGGAACACTGAAGCTTTCTTT. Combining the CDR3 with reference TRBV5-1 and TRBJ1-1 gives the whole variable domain KAGVTQTPRYLIKTRGQQVTLSCSPISGHRSVSWYQQTPGQGLQFLFEYFSETQRNKGNFPGRFSGRQFSNSRSEMNVSTLELGDSALYLCASRYDLTGNTEAFFGQGTRLTVV.

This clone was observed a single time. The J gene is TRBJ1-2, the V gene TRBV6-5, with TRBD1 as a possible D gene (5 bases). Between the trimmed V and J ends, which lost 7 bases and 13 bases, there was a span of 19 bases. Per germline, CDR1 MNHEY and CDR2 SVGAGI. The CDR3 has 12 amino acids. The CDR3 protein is CASTGVFRARTF. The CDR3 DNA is TGTGCCAGCACGGGCGTATTCAGGGCCCGCACCTTC.